This TCR beta chain was observed in a study of CD8 T cells in Susac syndrome. Study-level results: Regarding the TCR sequencing and HLA analysis, the study admitted that a relatively small number of individuals were involved.

While CD8+ and CD4+ T cells were isolated negatively, TEMRA cells were enriched by FACS. As for this clonotype: What it binds is not known.

The V gene end was trimmed by 3 bases and the J gene end by 11 bases; junction bases not matched to a gene: 14. CDR1 and CDR2 from the germline V gene are SGHNT and YYREEE (reference sequence). The CDR3 consists of 14 residues. RNA in amounts of roughly 0.5 to 1 ug was reverse transcribed with random hexamers. TCRdb processed the immunoSEQ multiplex PCR reads anew with MiXCR; each CDR3 protein has one entry. Of roughly 130,000 distinct CDR3 sequences in the sample, 85% to 95% were seen once. The sequenced sample was CD4+ T cells from PBMCs. The TCR was taken from a human donor with multiple sclerosis. V and J are TRBV5-4 and TRBJ2-7; TRBD1 aligns across 7 bases. Written as DNA, the CDR3 is TGTGCCAGCAGCTCCAGGGACAGCCCACCACGGGAGTACTTC. Translation gives CASSSRDSPPREYF.